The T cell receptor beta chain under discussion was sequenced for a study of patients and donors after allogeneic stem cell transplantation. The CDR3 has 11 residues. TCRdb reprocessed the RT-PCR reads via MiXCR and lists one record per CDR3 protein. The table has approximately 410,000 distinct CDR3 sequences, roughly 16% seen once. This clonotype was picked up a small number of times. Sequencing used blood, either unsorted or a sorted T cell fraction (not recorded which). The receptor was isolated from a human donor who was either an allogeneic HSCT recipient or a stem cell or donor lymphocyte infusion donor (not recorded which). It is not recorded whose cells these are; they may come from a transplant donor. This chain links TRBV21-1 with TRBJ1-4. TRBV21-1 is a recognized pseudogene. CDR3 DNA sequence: TGTGCCAGCAGCATGCCCGTGGTACTGTTTTTT. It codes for CASSMPVVLFF.